The T cell receptor beta chain described here comes from a study of regulatory T cells in long-lasting Graves disease. Whole-study context: New Graves' disease cases had less than 3 months of antithyroid drugs.

Concerning this clonotype itself: The antigen is not known.

Study-level results: A greater number of public clonotypes (fewer than 3,000) was shared by persistent patients than by new patients (roughly 880). Persistent Graves' patients showed less TCR diversity than newly diagnosed patients showed. Favoring TRBV28, TRBJ1-2 and TRBJ2-5 was a feature seen in persistent disease.

To make TCR beta libraries, researchers used iRepertoire HTBI primers and Arm-PCR of CDR3 regions. TCRdb reprocessed the multiplex PCR reads with MiXCR, giving one entry per CDR3 protein. The table has approximately 400,000 distinct CDR3 sequences, around 16% seen once; the top ten hold about 20%. Time point noted: newly diagnosed GD, antithyroid drugs for less than 3 months. PBMC RNA was the source of the TCR library. The CDR3 spans 14 residues. Looked up from germline, CDR1 is MNHEY and CDR2 is SMNVEV (reference sequence). The V end lost 4 bases, the J end lost 10 bases, and 19 bases lay between the germline ends.

V usage is TRBV27 and J usage is TRBJ1-1; D might be TRBD1 (5 bases). The source was peripheral blood mononuclear cells (PBMCs), collected at new diagnosis, from a patient treated with antithyroid drugs. This TCR was sampled from a female donor with Graves disease. CDR3 coding DNA: TGTGCCAGCAGTTCTATCGGCGGAGTGGGGGGAGCTTTCTTT. This encodes CASSSIGGVGGAFF.